The clone carrying this TCR beta chain was recorded a few times. Antigen: not known. A much larger clonotype is one base distant, so this may be a read error. CDR3 size: 15 residues. Losses at the gene ends were 6 bases for V and 0 bases for J; bases not matched to a gene: 5. Germline assignment: CDR1 KGHSH and CDR2 LQKENI. The sample originates from a study of breast tumors, draining lymph nodes, adjacent tissues. Study-wide results and limits: Tumor repertoires ranked between lymph nodes and nontumor tissue in diversity, with V and J gene preferences. That most tumor T cells come from lymph nodes remained unproven.

TCRdb itself ran the multiplex PCR reads through MiXCR, one entry per CDR3 protein. The data hold approximately 11,000 distinct CDR3 sequences, with around 36% observed a single time. This clonotype originated in a female donor with breast cancer. Some clones in this sample may be carry-over from other donors' samples. Sequencing was performed on breast tumor tissue. The chain carries TRBV18 and TRBJ2-7; 10 bases agree with TRBD1. This CDR3 is CASSSGQGSSYEQYF. In DNA, the CDR3 is TGTGCCAGCTCGTCGGGACAGGGGAGCTCCTACGAGCAGTACTTC.